Shown below are 27 T cell receptor beta chains from a single sample sequenced in a study of Tregs in tolerant kidney transplant recipients. Libraries were prepared by immunoSEQ multiplex PCR; TCRdb keeps only in-frame clonotypes and omits some of them. The table records 65,000 or so clones, over 75% of them present only once. Mixed chimerism was transient after nonmyeloablative marrow transplants from related graft donors. The input for sequencing was CD4+ T cells from blood (PBMCs), taken 6 months after the transplant. The receptors shown here come from a human patient who received a combined kidney and bone marrow transplant. Some T cells may originate from the graft donor.

In DNA, the CDR3 is TGCGCCAGCAGCTGGGGACAGGGGGTGAACACTGAAGCTTTCTTT. This gives the protein CASSWGQGVNTEAFF. The rearrangement joins TRBV5-1 to TRBJ1-1; 11 bases line up with TRBD1. J gave up 0 bases and V 3 bases, and 1 base lay outside the gene matches. Germline values: CDR1 SGHRS, CDR2 YFSETQ. The CDR3 totals 15 residues.

The chain has TRBV9 and TRBJ2-6; D is unclear. The CDR3 sequence is 14 residues long. The ends were cut back, 2 bases at V and 2 bases at J, with 5 bases in the middle. The germline V gene has CDR1 SGDLS and CDR2 YYNGEE. In DNA form, the CDR3 reads TGTGCCAGCAGCGTCCGGGCTGGGGCCAACGTCCTGACTTTC. Residues: CASSVRAGANVLTF.

This clone was counted a single time. The gene calls are TRBV7-2 and TRBJ2-1, with 9 positions matching TRBD1. V dropped 4 bases and J dropped 8; count of bases not matched to a gene: 9. The CDR3 contains 15 residues. Germline V CDR1 and CDR2: SGHTA, FQGNSA. The CDR3 protein is CASSSWTGVRDEQFF. The CDR3 DNA reads as TGTGCCAGCAGCTCCTGGACAGGGGTTCGCGATGAGCAGTTCTTC.

CDR3 sequence: CASSSRQGIEQYF. The CDR3 DNA sequence: TGTGCCAGCAGCTCGCGACAGGGGATCGAGCAGTACTTC. The chain links TRBV5-4 to TRBJ2-7, with 8 bases that match TRBD1. The CDR3 length is 13 residues. Germline-derived CDR1 and CDR2 are SGHNT and YYREEE (reference sequence). The ends lost 3 bases at V and 6 bases at J; junction bases unmatched: 5.

The chain uses TRBV6-5 and TRBJ1-5; TRBD1 might be the D (6 bases). CDR3 length: 14 residues. V gave up 6 bases and J gave up 2 bases, with 11 bases separating them. CDR1 MNHEY and CDR2 SVGAGI come from the germline V gene. In DNA form, the CDR3 reads TGTGCCAGCAGCACAGGGATGGGCAATCAGCCCCAGCATTTT. Its protein product is CASSTGMGNQPQHF.

As for this clone: At one end the junction does not follow the germline gene, possibly because of a read error. The chain couples TRBV15 to TRBJ2-2, with 9 bases identical to TRBD1. From germline, CDR1 is LNHNV and CDR2 YYDKDF (reference sequence). The CDR3 contains 15 residues. CDR3 DNA sequence: TGTGCCACCAGGCCGGGGACAGGGAACACGGGGGAGCTGTTTTTT. Encoded protein: CATRPGTGNTGELFF.

The chain has TRBV19 and TRBJ2-7, with D tentatively TRBD1 (6 bases). V lost 5 bases and J lost 2, with 7 bases in between. The germline gives CDR1 LNHDA, CDR2 SQIVND (reference sequence). The CDR3 length is 12 residues. The DNA of the CDR3 is TGTGCCAGTAGTGGGGACACCTACGAGCAGTACTTC. This sequence encodes CASSGDTYEQYF. Full variable domain (remainder filled in from reference TRBV19 and TRBJ2-7): DGGITQSPKYLFRKEGQNVTLSCEQNLNHDAMYWYRQDPGQGLRLIYYSQIVNDFQKGDIAEGYSVSREKKESFPLTVTSAQKNPTAFYLCASSGDTYEQYFGPGTRLTVT.

The chain links TRBV5-4 to TRBJ1-1, with 8 bases identical to TRBD1. The CDR3 loop spans 13 amino acids. The germline V gene encodes CDR1 SGHNT and CDR2 YYREEE (reference sequence). Trimming at V came to 0 bases and at J to 8 bases, leaving 3 bases not matched to a gene. In nucleotides, the CDR3 is TGTGCCAGCAGCTTGGAAGGGGACAGGGAAGCTTTCTTT. It specifies CASSLEGDREAFF.

The chain recombines TRBV18 with TRBJ2-1; the D gene is possibly TRBD2 (6 bases). V was shortened by 3 bases and J by 5 bases, with 14 bases between the two germline ends. The CDR3 totals 15 residues. The germline gives CDR1 KGHSH, CDR2 LQKENI. CDR3 DNA sequence: TGTGCCAGCTCACCCGGGACTCCTATTAACAATGAGCAGTTCTTC. Protein product: CASSPGTPINNEQFF.

The chain has TRBV14 and TRBJ1-1; 7 nucleotides align to TRBD1. There are 13 residues in the CDR3. The germline V gene has CDR1 SGHDN and CDR2 FVKESK. Trimming removed 3 bases from V and 7 bases from J; junction bases left unmatched: 5. CDR3 amino acids: CASSHRRQGEAFF. In DNA form, the CDR3 reads TGTGCCAGCAGCCACCGGAGACAGGGTGAAGCTTTCTTT.

CDR3 residues: CASSSGQPFYEQYF. The CDR3 DNA reads TGCGCCAGCAGCTCTGGACAGCCGTTCTACGAGCAGTACTTC. The chain combines TRBV5-1 with TRBJ2-7, with D perhaps matching TRBD1 (6 bases). CDR3 length: 14 amino acids. V was shortened by 3 bases and J by 3 bases, with 13 bases between the two germline ends. The germline V gene has CDR1 SGHRS and CDR2 YFSETQ.

V is TRBV2 and J is TRBJ2-7, with D possibly matching TRBD1 (6 bases). The CDR3 consists of 15 residues. Trimming cost V 6 bases and J 3 bases, with 18 bases left between them. Germline V CDR1 and CDR2: SNHLY, FYNNEI. The CDR3 here is CASSPGTNKLYEQYF. The CDR3 coding sequence is TGTGCCAGCAGCCCCGGGACAAACAAACTCTACGAGCAGTACTTC.

The V call is TRBV2, the J call TRBJ2-1; maybe TRBD2 (5 bases). V was trimmed by 2 bases and J by 3 bases, leaving 8 bases between them. CDR1 and CDR2 (germline): SNHLY, FYNNEI. The CDR3 has 14 amino acids. CDR3 nucleotide sequence: TGTGCCAGCAGTGAATGGGCGGGCTACAATGAGCAGTTCTTC. Translated: CASSEWAGYNEQFF.

This clone was seen a few times. The V and J genes are TRBV5-1 and TRBJ2-2; D is ambiguous. CDR3 length: 15 amino acids. The V and J ends lost 0 bases and 4 bases respectively, with 10 bases between them. Germline V gives CDR1 SGHRS, CDR2 YFSETQ. CDR3 sequence (DNA): TGCGCCAGCAGCTTGGAACAAGTGGTCACCGGGGAGCTGTTTTTT. It is translated as CASSLEQVVTGELFF.

The rearrangement uses TRBV18 and TRBJ1-3, with 7 nucleotides matching TRBD1. From germline, CDR1 is KGHSH and CDR2 LQKENI. The J segment lost 2 bases and the V segment lost 8 bases, leaving 9 bases of the junction unmatched. This CDR3 spans 15 amino acids. The CDR3 is CASAAGQRAGNTIYF. The CDR3 DNA reads TGTGCCAGCGCGGCGGGACAGCGAGCTGGAAACACCATATATTTT.

This chain connects TRBV30 to TRBJ1-5; D is undetermined. This CDR3 spans 13 amino acids. Trimming cost V 1 base and J 6 bases, with 10 bases left between them. CDR1 and CDR2 (germline): GTSNPN, SVGIG (reference sequence). The CDR3 is CAWSEEGGQPQHF. CDR3 in DNA: TGTGCCTGGAGTGAGGAGGGAGGTCAGCCCCAGCATTTT.

This chain joins TRBV7-9 and TRBJ2-1; 13 nucleotides align to TRBD2. The CDR3 is 15 amino acids. V gave up 3 bases and J gave up 9 bases; unmatched junction bases: 5. Germline V gene sequence: CDR1 SEHNR, CDR2 FQNEAQ (reference sequence). The CDR3 coding sequence is TGTGCCAGCAGCTTGGGGACTAGCGGGGTTCGTGAGCAGTTCTTC. This gives the protein CASSLGTSGVREQFF.

The chain recombines TRBV5-1 with TRBJ1-3, with D possibly TRBD1 on 6 matching bases. From germline, CDR1 is SGHRS and CDR2 YFSETQ. This CDR3 has 13 residues. V shed 7 bases and J shed 4 bases, with 12 bases lying between them. The CDR3 DNA follows: TGCGCCAGCCGACAGGAACCCGGAAACACCATATATTTT. Protein sequence: CASRQEPGNTIYF.

The V call is TRBV21-1, the J call TRBJ2-1; TRBD2, the table's D call, was not compared with the DNA. TRBV21-1 is a documented pseudogene. The CDR3 is 16 amino acids. CDR3 sequence reads: CASSKESSGPRNEQFF. As DNA, the CDR3 is TGTGCCAGCAGCAAAGAGTCTAGCGGGCCGCGGAATGAGCAGTTCTTC.

The chain joins TRBV5-1 to TRBJ2-1, with no clear D. CDR3 size: 12 residues. The germline V and J ends were trimmed by 0 bases and 9 bases, with 7 bases remaining between them. Germline-derived CDR1 and CDR2 are SGHRS and YFSETQ. DNA for the CDR3: TGCGCCAGCAGCTTGGCCACGGGTGAGCAGTTCTTC. The encoded protein is CASSLATGEQFF. Based on the CDR3 plus reference TRBV5-1 and TRBJ2-1, the full variable domain is KAGVTQTPRYLIKTRGQQVTLSCSPISGHRSVSWYQQTPGQGLQFLFEYFSETQRNKGNFPGRFSGRQFSNSRSEMNVSTLELGDSALYLCASSLATGEQFFGPGTRLTVL.

The chain couples TRBV5-4 to TRBJ1-2; TRBD1 is a possible D gene (5 bases). Looked up from germline, CDR1 is SGHNT and CDR2 is YYREEE (reference sequence). The CDR3 totals 14 residues. V lost 4 bases and J 3 bases, leaving 13 bases between the germline ends. CDR3 region: CASSPKTGYYGYTF. CDR3 bases: TGTGCCAGCAGCCCTAAAACAGGTTACTATGGCTACACCTTC.

The chain couples TRBV4-2 to TRBJ2-2, with D unresolved. The V end lost 1 base, the J end lost 4 bases, and 13 bases lay between the germline ends. The CDR3 spans 16 residues. The germline gives CDR1 LGHNA, CDR2 YNFKEQ. The CDR3 DNA sequence: TGTGCCAGCAGCCAAGGTCCGGGTCCGGGCACCGGGGAGCTGTTTTTT. Translating gives CASSQGPGPGTGELFF.

The chain employs TRBV4-1 and TRBJ2-7, with TRBD2 as a possible D gene (7 bases). CDR1 and CDR2 from the germline V gene are MGHRA and YSYEKL. The V end was cut by 4 bases, the J end by 3 bases, with 22 bases between. The CDR3 sequence is 17 residues long. The CDR3 loop is CASSLQGGGGLVYEQYF. CDR3 DNA: TGCGCCAGCAGCCTACAAGGGGGGGGAGGGCTCGTCTACGAGCAGTACTTC.

V gene TRBV7-9 combines with J gene TRBJ1-2; weak D call: TRBD1 (6 bases). The CDR3 covers 15 residues. Per the germline V gene, CDR1 is SEHNR and CDR2 is FQNEAQ (reference sequence). Trimming took 5 bases from V and 1 from J, leaving 14 bases between them. This chain's CDR3 is CASSPFSGVNYGYTF. For the CDR3, the DNA is TGTGCCAGCAGCCCCTTTTCAGGGGTTAACTATGGCTACACCTTC.

This chain uses TRBV7-9 with TRBJ1-1; D unresolved. This CDR3 is 16 amino acids long. Germline V lookup: CDR1 SEHNR, CDR2 FQNEAQ (reference sequence). With 2 bases removed from V and 3 bases from J, the gap between germline ends came to 16 bases. The CDR3 region is CASSLYPILEDTEAFF. DNA for the CDR3: TGTGCCAGCAGCTTATACCCCATATTGGAGGACACTGAAGCTTTCTTT.

The chain uses TRBV7-6 and TRBJ2-7; the match to TRBD2 covers 7 bases. With 9 bases clipped from V and 0 bases from J, the junction kept 11 bases outside the gene matches. This CDR3 has 15 residues. CDR1 SGHVS and CDR2 FNYEAQ come from the germline V gene. The CDR3 DNA sequence: TGTGCCAGTGGGGCTGTGGGGGGGGTCTCCTACGAGCAGTACTTC. This translates into CASGAVGGVSYEQYF.

The chain recombines TRBV12-5 with TRBJ1-3; TRBD1 might be the D (5 bases). Germline loops: CDR1 LGHNT, CDR2 FRNRAP. This CDR3 is built from 17 residues. The ends were cut back, 3 bases at V and 0 bases at J, with 15 bases in the middle. The CDR3 DNA is TGTGCTAGTGGTTTTAGGGGATGGGTTGACTCTGGAAACACCATATATTTT. Translated: CASGFRGWVDSGNTIYF.